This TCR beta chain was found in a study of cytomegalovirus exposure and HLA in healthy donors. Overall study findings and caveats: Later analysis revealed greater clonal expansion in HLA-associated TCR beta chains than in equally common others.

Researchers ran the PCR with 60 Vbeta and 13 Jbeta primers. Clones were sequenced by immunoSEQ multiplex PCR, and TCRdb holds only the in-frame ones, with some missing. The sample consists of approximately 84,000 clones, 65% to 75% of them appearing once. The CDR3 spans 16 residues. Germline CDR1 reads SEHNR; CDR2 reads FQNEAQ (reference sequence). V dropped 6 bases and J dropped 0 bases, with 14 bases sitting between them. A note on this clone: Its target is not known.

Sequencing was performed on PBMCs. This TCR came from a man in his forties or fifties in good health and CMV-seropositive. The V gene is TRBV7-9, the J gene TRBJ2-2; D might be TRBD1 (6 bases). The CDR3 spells CASRPWTATNTGELFF. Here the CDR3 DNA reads TGTGCCAGCAGACCCTGGACAGCGACGAACACCGGGGAGCTGTTTTTT.